The present T cell receptor beta chain was sequenced within a study of cytomegalovirus exposure and HLA in healthy donors. Overall study: There were 100 million to 130 million unique TCR beta sequences, drawn from 180 million or so T cells, in an earlier analysis.

A word on this clone: Germline and junction disagree at one end, which may indicate a read error.

Germline V gene lookup returns CDR1 SGDLS and CDR2 YYNGEE. CDR3 length: 15 amino acids. The PCR was carried out with 60 Vbeta primers and 13 Jbeta primers. TCRdb's table, derived via immunoSEQ multiplex PCR, lists solely in-frame clones and lacks some. The repertoire holds approximately 190,000 clones, with more than 9.5% as singletons. The sequencing sample was made of PBMCs. J is TRBJ1-2 and V is TRBV9; D may be TRBD1 (5 bases). This sequence was found in a man over 45 in good health and CMV-seropositive. The CDR3 here is CANSVGDLSGYGYTF. The CDR3 DNA follows: TGTGCCAACAGCGTAGGGGATCTAAGCGGCTATGGCTACACCTTC. Full variable domain (rest looked up from reference TRBV9 and TRBJ1-2): DSGVTQTPKHLITATGQRVTLRCSPRSGDLSVYWYQQSLDQGLQFLIQYYNGEERAKGNILERFSAQQFPDLHSELNLSSLELGDSALYFCANSVGDLSGYGYTFGSGTRLTVV.